This TCR beta chain was profiled in a study of cytomegalovirus exposure and HLA in healthy donors. Study-wide results and caveats: Presence/absence analyses treated sequencing depth as roughly uniform across donors.

It was with 60 Vbeta and 13 Jbeta primers that the PCR ran. The protocol was immunoSEQ multiplex PCR, while the TCRdb copy is restricted to in-frame clones and leaves out a portion. The repertoire consists of around 98,000 clones, with about two thirds occurring once and the leading ten covering 1.2%. Note on this clone: The antigen is unknown.

The CDR3 contains 14 residues. Germline CDR1 and CDR2: LNHNV and YYDKDF (reference sequence). V was trimmed by 4 bases and J by 4 bases, leaving 13 bases between them. This rearrangement joins TRBV15 to TRBJ1-2; perhaps TRBD1 as D (5 bases). The receptor's source is a female donor in good health and CMV-seronegative. Source material: PBMCs. CDR3 sequence (DNA): TGTGCCACCAGCACCATCCGACAGCTCTATGGCTACACCTTC. This translates into CATSTIRQLYGYTF. The variable domain in full, with the rest retrieved from reference TRBV15 and TRBJ1-2, is DAMVIQNPRYQVTQFGKPVTLSCSQTLNHNVMYWYQQKSSQAPKLLFHYYDKDFNNEADTPDNFQSRRPNTSFCFLDIRSPGLGDTAMYLCATSTIRQLYGYTFGSGTRLTVV.